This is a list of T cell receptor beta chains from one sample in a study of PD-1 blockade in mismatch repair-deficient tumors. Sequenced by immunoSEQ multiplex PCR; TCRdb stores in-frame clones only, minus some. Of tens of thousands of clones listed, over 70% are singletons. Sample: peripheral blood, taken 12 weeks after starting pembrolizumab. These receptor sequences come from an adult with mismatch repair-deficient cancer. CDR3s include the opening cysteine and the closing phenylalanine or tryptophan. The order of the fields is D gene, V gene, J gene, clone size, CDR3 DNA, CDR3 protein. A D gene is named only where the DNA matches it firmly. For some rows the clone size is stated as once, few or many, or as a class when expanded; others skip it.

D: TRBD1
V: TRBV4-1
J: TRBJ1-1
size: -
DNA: TGCGCCAGCAGCCCCTACCGGGACAGGGCGAACACTGAAGCTTTCTTT
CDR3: CASSPYRDRANTEAFF

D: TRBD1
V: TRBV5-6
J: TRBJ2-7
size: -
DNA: TGTGCCAGCAGCCGGGGACAGGGGTGGTTCGAGCAGTACTTC
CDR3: CASSRGQGWFEQYF

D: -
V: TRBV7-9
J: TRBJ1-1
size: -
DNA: TGTGCCAGCAGCTCGACAGGCATGAACACTGAAGCTTTCTTT
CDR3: CASSSTGMNTEAFF

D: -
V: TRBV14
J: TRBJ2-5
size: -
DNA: TGTGCCAGCAGCCTCTGGACCGGGACACAGCTGTACTTC
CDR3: CASSLWTGTQLYF

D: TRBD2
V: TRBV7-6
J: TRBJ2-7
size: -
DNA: TGTGCCAGCAGCCCGACTAGCGGGAGCCCCTACGAGCAGTACTTC
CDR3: CASSPTSGSPYEQYF

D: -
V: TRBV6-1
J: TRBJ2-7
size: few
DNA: TGTGCCAGCATGGAACCGGGGGCTTACGAGCAGTACTTC
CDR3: CASMEPGAYEQYF

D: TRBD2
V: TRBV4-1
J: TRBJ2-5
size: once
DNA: TGCGCCAGCTCTGAAACGGCGGGAGGTTTGGGAGAGACCCAGTACTTC
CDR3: CASSETAGGLGETQYF

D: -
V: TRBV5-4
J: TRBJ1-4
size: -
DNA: TGTGCCAGCAGCTTGGCTGACGAAACGGCTAATGAAAAACTGTTTTTT
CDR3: CASSLADETANEKLFF

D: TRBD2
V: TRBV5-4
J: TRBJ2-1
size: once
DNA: TGTGCCAGCAGCATAAGACTAGCGGGAGACCATGAGCAGTTCTTC
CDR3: CASSIRLAGDHEQFF

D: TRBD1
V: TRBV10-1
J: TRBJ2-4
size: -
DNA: TGCGCCAGCAGTGGATCAGGGGGCAAAAACATTCAGTACTTC
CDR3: CASSGSGGKNIQYF

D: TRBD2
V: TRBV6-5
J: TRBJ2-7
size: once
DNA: TGTGCCAGCAGTTGGGCTAGCGGGATGAACTACGAGCAGTACTTC
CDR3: CASSWASGMNYEQYF

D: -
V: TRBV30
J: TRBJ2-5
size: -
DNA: TGTGCCTGGAGTGTACAAGGAGGGGCTGTGGAGACCCAGTACTTC
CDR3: CAWSVQGGAVETQYF

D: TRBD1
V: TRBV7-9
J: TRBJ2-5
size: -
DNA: TGTGCCAGCAGCATCTGGACAGGGGGCGCGTTAGAGACCCAGTACTTC
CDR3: CASSIWTGGALETQYF

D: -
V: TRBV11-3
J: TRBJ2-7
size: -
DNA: TGTGCCAGCAGCTTAAGAGACTACGAGCAGTACTTC
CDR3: CASSLRDYEQYF

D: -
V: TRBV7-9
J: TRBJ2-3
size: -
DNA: TGTGCCAGCAGCAATGTCAGGGCTACTCCGGCAGATACGCAGTATTTT
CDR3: CASSNVRATPADTQYF

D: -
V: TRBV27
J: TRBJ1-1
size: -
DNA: TGTGCCAGCAGTTCGACAGTGAACACTGAAGCTTTCTTT
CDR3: CASSSTVNTEAFF

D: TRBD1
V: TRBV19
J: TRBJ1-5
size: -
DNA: TGTGCCAGTAGTAGCCAGGGGACAGGGGGCCATCAGCCCCAGCATTTT
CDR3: CASSSQGTGGHQPQHF

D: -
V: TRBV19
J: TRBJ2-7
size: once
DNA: TGTGCCAGTAGTATTCCGGGTTACGAGCAGTACTTC
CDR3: CASSIPGYEQYF

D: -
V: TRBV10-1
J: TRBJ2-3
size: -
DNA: TGCGCCAGCAGTGATGAGGCCACAGCGAGGGATACGCAGTATTTT
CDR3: CASSDEATARDTQYF

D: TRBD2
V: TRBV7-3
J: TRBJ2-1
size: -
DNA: TGTGCCAGCAGCTTAAGATCAACTAGCGAGCACAATGAGCAGTTCTTC
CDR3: CASSLRSTSEHNEQFF

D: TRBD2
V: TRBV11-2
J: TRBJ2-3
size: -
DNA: TGTGCCAGCAGCGGGACTAGCGGGGTCGATACGCAGTATTTT
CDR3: CASSGTSGVDTQYF

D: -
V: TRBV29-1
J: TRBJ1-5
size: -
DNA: TGCAGCGTAGCTGACAGTTTGGATCAGCCCCAGCATTTT
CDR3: CSVADSLDQPQHF

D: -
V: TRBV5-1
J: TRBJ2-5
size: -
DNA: TGCGCCAGCAGCTTGGTTCAGGGGCTTGAGACCCAGTACTTC
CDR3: CASSLVQGLETQYF

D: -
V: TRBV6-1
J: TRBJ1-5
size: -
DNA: TGTGCCAGCAGTGAAAATAGCGGCGGGTATAGCAATCAGCCCCAGCATTTT
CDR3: CASSENSGGYSNQPQHF

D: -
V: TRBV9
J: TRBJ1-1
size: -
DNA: TGTGCCAGCAGCGTAGGTATATCTGGTAGCATGAACACTGAAGCTTTCTTT
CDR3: CASSVGISGSMNTEAFF

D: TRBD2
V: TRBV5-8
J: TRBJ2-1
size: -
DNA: TGTGCCAGCAGCTTGGACGGGAGGGGTACCTACAATGAGCAGTTCTTC
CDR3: CASSLDGRGTYNEQFF

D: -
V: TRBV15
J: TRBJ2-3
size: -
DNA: TGTGCCACCAGCAGAGACCCGGGAGCAGGCGATACGCAGTATTTT
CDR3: CATSRDPGAGDTQYF

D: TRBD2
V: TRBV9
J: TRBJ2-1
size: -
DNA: TGTGCCAGCAGCCCTAGCGGGAGAGGGGCTAATGAGCAGTTCTTC
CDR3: CASSPSGRGANEQFF

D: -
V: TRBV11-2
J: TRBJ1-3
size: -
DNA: TGTGCCAGCAGCCAGGGCCTGAGGTCTGGAAACACCATATATTTT
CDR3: CASSQGLRSGNTIYF

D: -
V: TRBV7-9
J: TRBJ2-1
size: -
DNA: TGTGCCACCAAGGATAGGGGAGGTAAAATCGGGGTAAATGAGCAGTTCTTC
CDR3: CATKDRGGKIGVNEQFF

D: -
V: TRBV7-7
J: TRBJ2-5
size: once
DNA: TGTGCTAGCAGCCAAGGGTCCCCCCAAGAGACCCAGTACTTC
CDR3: CASSQGSPQETQYF

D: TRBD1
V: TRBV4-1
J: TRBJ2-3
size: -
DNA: TGCGCCAGCAGCCAAGATCAACAGGGGATAGGAGATACGCAGTATTTT
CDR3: CASSQDQQGIGDTQYF

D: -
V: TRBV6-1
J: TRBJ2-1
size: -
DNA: TGTGCCAGCAGCTCTAGCGAGAATGAGCAGTTCTTC
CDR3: CASSSSENEQFF

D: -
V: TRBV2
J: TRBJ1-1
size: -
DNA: TGTGCCAGCAGTGTTGCAGGACCGAACACTGAAGCTTTCTTT
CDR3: CASSVAGPNTEAFF

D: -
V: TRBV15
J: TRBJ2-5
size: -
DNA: TGTGCCACCAGCAGAGGCCCCGGAGGGGGCTACCAAGAGACCCAGTACTTC
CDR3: CATSRGPGGGYQETQYF

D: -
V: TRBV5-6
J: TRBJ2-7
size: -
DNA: TGTGCCAGCAGCACATACCGGGACCCTTCCTACGAGCAGTACTTC
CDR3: CASSTYRDPSYEQYF

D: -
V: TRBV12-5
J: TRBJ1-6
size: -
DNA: TGTGCTAGTGGTAAGACAGCGAGCGCCGGTTCACCCCTCCACTTT
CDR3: CASGKTASAGSPLHF

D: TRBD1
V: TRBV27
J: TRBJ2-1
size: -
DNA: TGTGCCAGCACCACCCCCCGGACAGGGGGCAATGAGCAGTTCTTC
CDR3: CASTTPRTGGNEQFF

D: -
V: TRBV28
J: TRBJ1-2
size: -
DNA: TGTGCCAGCAGTTTAAGGGCCGCCTATGGCTACACCTTC
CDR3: CASSLRAAYGYTF

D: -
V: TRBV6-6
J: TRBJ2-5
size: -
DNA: TGTGCCAGCAGATCTCCGGGGGAACAAGAGACCCAGTACTTC
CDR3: CASRSPGEQETQYF

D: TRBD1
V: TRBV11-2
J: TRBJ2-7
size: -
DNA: TGTGCCAGCACCCCGGGACAGGGAAACGAGCAGTACTTC
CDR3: CASTPGQGNEQYF

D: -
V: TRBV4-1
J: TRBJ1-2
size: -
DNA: TGCGCCAGCAGCCAAGTTTCCTTTCGTTTCGCTAACTATGGCTACACCTTC
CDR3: CASSQVSFRFANYGYTF

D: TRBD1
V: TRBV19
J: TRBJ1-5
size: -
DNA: TGTGCCAGTAACCCAACAGGGGGCGATCAGCCCCAGCATTTT
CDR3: CASNPTGGDQPQHF

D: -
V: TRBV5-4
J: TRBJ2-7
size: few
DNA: TGTGCCAGCAGCCATCCGGACTCAGGGCAGTACTTC
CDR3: CASSHPDSGQYF

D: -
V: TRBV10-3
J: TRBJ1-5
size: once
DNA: TGTGCCATCAGTGAGTCGCAGGGAGAGCCCCAGCATTTT
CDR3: CAISESQGEPQHF

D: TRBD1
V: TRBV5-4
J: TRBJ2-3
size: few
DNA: TGTGCCAGCAAGACAGGGGTCGGCCCAGATACGCAGTATTTT
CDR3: CASKTGVGPDTQYF

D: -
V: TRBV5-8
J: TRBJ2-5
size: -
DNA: TGTGCCAGCAGCCACCTCCTTCAGGGCGAGGGAGAGACCCAGTACTTC
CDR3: CASSHLLQGEGETQYF

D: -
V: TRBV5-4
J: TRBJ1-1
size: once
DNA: TGTGCCAGCAGCTTTAGTGGGAGGAACACTGAAGCTTTCTTT
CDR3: CASSFSGRNTEAFF

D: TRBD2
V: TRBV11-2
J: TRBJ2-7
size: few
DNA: TGTGCCAACAGTTTCGATGGGGGGGTGACCTACGAGCAGTACTTC
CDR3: CANSFDGGVTYEQYF

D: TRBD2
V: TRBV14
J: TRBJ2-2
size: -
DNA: TGTGCCAGCAGCCAGGCCCCAAGGGCTAGCGGGAGACTTGGCGGGGAGCTGTTTTTT
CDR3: CASSQAPRASGRLGGELFF

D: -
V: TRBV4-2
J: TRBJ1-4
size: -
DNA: TGTGCCAGCAGCTCAAGTTCTGAAAAACTGTTTTTT
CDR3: CASSSSSEKLFF

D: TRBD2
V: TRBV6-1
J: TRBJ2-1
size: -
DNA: TGTGCCAGCAGCAAAGGGGCGGGGGGCTACAATGAGCAGTTCTTC
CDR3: CASSKGAGGYNEQFF

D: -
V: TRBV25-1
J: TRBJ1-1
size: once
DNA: TGTGCCAGCAGGGGGGGGAACACTGAAGCTTTCTTT
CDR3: CASRGGNTEAFF